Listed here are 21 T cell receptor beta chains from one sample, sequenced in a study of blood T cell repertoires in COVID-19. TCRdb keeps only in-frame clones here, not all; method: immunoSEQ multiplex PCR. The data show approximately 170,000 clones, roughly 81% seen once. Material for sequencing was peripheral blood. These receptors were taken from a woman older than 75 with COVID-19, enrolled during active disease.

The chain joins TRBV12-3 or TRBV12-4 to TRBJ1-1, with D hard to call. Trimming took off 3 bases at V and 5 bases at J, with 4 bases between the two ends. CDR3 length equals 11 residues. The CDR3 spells CASSFMTEAFF. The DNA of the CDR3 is TGTGCCAGCAGTTTCATGACTGAAGCTTTCTTT.

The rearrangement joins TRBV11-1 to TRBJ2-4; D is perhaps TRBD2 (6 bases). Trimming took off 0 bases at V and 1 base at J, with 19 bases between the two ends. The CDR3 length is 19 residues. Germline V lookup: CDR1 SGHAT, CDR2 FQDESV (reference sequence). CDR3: CASSLAVVEGSWAKNIQYF. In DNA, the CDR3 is TGTGCCAGCAGCTTAGCAGTTGTGGAGGGGAGTTGGGCCAAAAACATTCAGTACTTC.

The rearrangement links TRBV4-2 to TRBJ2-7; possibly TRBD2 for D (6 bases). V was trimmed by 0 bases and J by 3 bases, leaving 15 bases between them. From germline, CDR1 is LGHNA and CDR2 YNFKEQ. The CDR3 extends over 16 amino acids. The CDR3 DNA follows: TGTGCCAGCAGCCAAGAGGCCCAGGGAGGTTTCTACGAGCAGTACTTC. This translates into CASSQEAQGGFYEQYF.

The CDR3 region has the DNA TGTGCCAGCAGTTTCGGGTGGGATACGCAGTATTTT. Encoded protein: CASSFGWDTQYF. The chain joins TRBV12-3 or TRBV12-4 to TRBJ2-3; D is unclear. The CDR3 is made up of 12 amino acids. V dropped 3 bases and J dropped 6 bases, with 7 bases sitting between them.

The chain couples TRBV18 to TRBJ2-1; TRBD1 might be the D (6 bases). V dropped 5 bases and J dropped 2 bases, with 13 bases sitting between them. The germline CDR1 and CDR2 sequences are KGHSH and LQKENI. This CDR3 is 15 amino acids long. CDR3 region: CASSEQGPAYNEQFF. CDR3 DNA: TGTGCCAGCTCAGAACAGGGTCCCGCCTACAATGAGCAGTTCTTC.

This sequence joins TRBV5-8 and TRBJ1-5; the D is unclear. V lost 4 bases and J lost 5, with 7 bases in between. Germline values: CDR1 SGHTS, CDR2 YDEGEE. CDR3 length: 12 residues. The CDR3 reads CASSPLDQPQHF. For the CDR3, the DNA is TGTGCCAGCAGCCCCTTAGATCAGCCCCAGCATTTT.

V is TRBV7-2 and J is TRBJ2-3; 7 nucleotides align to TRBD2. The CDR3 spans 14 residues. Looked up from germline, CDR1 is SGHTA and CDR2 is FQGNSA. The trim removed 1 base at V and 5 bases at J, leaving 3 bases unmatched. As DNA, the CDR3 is TGTGCCAGCAGCTTAGGCGGGAGTGGAGATACGCAGTATTTT. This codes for CASSLGGSGDTQYF. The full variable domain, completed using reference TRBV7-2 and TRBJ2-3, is GAGVSQSPSNKVTEKGKDVELRCDPISGHTALYWYRQSLGQGLEFLIYFQGNSAPDKSGLPSDRFSAERTGGSVSTLTIQRTQQEDSAVYLCASSLGGSGDTQYFGPGTRLTVL.

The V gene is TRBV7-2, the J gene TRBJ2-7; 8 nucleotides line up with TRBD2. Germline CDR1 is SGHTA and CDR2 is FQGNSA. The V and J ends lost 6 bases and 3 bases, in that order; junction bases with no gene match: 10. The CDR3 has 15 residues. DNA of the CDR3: TGTGCCAGCAGACAACCGGGACTAGGGATCTACGAGCAGTACTTC. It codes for CASRQPGLGIYEQYF. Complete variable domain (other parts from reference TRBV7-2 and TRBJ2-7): GAGVSQSPSNKVTEKGKDVELRCDPISGHTALYWYRQSLGQGLEFLIYFQGNSAPDKSGLPSDRFSAERTGGSVSTLTIQRTQQEDSAVYLCASRQPGLGIYEQYFGPGTRLTVT.

The CDR3 bases are TGTGCCACCAGTTCTGGGAATCGAGGGGAGCAGTACTTC. This sequence encodes CATSSGNRGEQYF. The chain employs TRBV24-1 and TRBJ2-7; TRBD2 might be the D (5 bases). The germline CDR1 and CDR2 sequences are KGHDR and SFDVKD. The CDR3 extends over 13 amino acids. Trimming removed 6 bases at V and 7 bases at J, with 15 bases between.

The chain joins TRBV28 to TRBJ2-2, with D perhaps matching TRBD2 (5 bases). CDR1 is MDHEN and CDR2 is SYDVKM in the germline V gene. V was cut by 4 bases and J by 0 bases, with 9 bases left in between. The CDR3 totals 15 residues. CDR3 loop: CASSSPGTNTGELFF. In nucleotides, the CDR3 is TGTGCCAGCAGTTCCCCGGGAACGAACACCGGGGAGCTGTTTTTT. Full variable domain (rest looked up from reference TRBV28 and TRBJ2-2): DVKVTQSSRYLVKRTGEKVFLECVQDMDHENMFWYRQDPGLGLRLIYFSYDVKMKEKGDIPEGYSVSREKKERFSLILESASTNQTSMYLCASSSPGTNTGELFFGEGSRLTVL.

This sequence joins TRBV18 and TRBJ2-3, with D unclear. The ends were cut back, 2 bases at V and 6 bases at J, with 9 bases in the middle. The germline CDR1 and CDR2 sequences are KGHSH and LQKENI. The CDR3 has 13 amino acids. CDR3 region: CASSPNLEDTQYF. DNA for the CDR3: TGTGCCAGCTCACCAAACCTAGAGGATACGCAGTATTTT.

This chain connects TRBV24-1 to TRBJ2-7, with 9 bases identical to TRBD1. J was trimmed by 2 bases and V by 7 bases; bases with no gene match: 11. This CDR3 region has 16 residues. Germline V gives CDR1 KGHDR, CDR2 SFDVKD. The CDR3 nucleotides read TGTGCCACCAGCCAGGGGGGACAGGGTCGGACCTACGAGCAGTACTTC. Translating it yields CATSQGGQGRTYEQYF.

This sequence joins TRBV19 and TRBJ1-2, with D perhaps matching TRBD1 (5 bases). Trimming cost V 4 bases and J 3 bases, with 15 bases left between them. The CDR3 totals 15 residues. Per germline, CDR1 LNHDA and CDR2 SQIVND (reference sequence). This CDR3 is CASSTFVGGDYGYTF. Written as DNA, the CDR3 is TGTGCCAGTAGTACCTTTGTGGGGGGTGACTATGGCTACACCTTC.

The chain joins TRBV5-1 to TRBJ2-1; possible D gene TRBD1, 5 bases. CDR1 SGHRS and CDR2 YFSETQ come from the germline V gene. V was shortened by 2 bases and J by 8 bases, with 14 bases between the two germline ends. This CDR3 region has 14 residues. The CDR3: CASSLWPQGDEQFF. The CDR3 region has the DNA TGCGCCAGCAGCTTATGGCCCCAGGGCGATGAGCAGTTCTTC.

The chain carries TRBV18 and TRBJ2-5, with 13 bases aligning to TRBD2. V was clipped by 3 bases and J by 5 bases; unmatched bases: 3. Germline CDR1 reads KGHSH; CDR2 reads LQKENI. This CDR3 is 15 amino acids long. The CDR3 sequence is CASSPRTSGGETQYF. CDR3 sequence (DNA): TGTGCCAGCTCACCGCGGACTAGCGGGGGCGAGACCCAGTACTTC.

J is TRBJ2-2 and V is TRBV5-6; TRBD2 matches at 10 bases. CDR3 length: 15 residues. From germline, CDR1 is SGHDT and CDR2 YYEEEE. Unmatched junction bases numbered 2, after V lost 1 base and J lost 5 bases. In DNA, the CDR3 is TGTGCCAGCAGCTTGCTAGCGGGGGTGACCGGGGAGCTGTTTTTT. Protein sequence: CASSLLAGVTGELFF.

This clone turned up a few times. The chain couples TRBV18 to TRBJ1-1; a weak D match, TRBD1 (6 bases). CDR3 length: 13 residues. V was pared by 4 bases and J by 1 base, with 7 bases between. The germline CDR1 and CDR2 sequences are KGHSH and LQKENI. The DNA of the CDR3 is TGTGCCAGCTCACGGACAGCGAACACTGAAGCTTTCTTT. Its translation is CASSRTANTEAFF.

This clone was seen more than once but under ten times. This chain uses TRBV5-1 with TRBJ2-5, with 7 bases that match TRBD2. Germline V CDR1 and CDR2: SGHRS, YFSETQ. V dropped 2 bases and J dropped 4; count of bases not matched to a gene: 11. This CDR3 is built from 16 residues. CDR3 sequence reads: CASSFHRGGPGETQYF. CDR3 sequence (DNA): TGCGCCAGCAGCTTTCATCGGGGAGGGCCGGGAGAGACCCAGTACTTC.

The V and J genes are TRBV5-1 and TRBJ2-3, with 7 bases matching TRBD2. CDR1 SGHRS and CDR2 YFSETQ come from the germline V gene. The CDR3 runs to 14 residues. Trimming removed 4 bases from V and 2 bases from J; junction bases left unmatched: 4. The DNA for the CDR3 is TGCGCCAGCAGCCTCCGACTAGCCACAGATACGCAGTATTTT. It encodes CASSLRLATDTQYF.

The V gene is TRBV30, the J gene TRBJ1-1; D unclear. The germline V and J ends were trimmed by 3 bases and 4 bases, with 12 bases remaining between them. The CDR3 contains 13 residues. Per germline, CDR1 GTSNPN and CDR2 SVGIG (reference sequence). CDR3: CAWSAIRGTEAFF. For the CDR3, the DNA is TGTGCCTGGAGCGCAATCCGAGGCACTGAAGCTTTCTTT.

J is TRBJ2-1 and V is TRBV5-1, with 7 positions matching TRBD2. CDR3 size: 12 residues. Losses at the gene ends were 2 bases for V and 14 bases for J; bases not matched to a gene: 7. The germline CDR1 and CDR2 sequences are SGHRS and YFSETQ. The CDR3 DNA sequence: TGCGCCAGCAGCTTAACTAGCGACTTGGAGTTCTTC. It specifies CASSLTSDLEFF.